The sequence of this T cell receptor (beta chain) was determined in a study of OX40 agonist ivuxolimab in advanced cancers. Overall study context: The study gave patients intravenous ivuxolimab at 0.01 to 10 mg/kg every 2 weeks.

Of note for this clone: Its antigen is still unknown.

Assay used: immunoSEQ multiplex PCR; TCRdb lists only in-frame clones, some missing. The table lists more than 70,000 clones, less than 85% of them singletons. Study-wide findings and caveats: Expanded peripheral T cells had an undetermined antigen specificity.

The specimen was CD4+ or CD8+ T cells sorted from blood, collected in a trial of the OX40 agonist ivuxolimab. The sequence derives from an adult with an advanced solid tumor such as melanoma, head and neck, liver or kidney cancer.

As DNA, the CDR3 is TGTGCCAGCAGTGACTCGGGCGGGGGGGCCCCCAATGAGCAGTTCTTC. Its translation: CASSDSGGGAPNEQFF. V usage is TRBV6-4 and J usage is TRBJ2-1; 9 nucleotides line up with TRBD2. J gave up 6 bases and V 0 bases, and 6 bases lay outside the gene matches. The germline gives CDR1 MRHNA, CDR2 SNTAGT. The CDR3 totals 16 residues.